This is a list of T cell receptor beta chains from one sample in a study of blood T cells in healthy people across ages. Via MiXCR, TCRdb re-called the 5' RACE reads, giving one row per CDR3 protein. Among 700,000 to 900,000 distinct CDR3 sequences listed, around a quarter were seen once. These data were also reused for a study on T cells of mothers and their children.

The sample taken for sequencing was blood. Every receptor here comes from a boy aged 10-17 years in good health. The CDR3 runs from the conserved cysteine through the conserved F or W. A D gene is named only where the DNA matches it firmly. Only part of the rows carry a size: once, few, many, or a class if the clone is expanded.

>TRBD1|TRBV20-1|TRBJ1-5|-
CSAQGQISNQPQHF
TGCAGTGCCCAGGGACAGATTAGCAATCAGCCCCAGCATTTT
>-|TRBV7-3|TRBJ2-7|-
CASSLGGRGYEQYF
TGTGCCAGCAGTTTAGGCGGGCGAGGCTACGAGCAGTACTTC
>-|TRBV7-2|TRBJ2-5|-
CASSFSGSYQETQYF
TGTGCCAGCAGCTTTAGCGGATCGTACCAAGAGACCCAGTACTTC
>-|TRBV3-1|TRBJ2-1|few
CASSQDGGLAGEQFF
TGTGCCAGCAGCCAAGATGGGGGGCTAGCTGGTGAGCAGTTCTTC
>-|TRBV6-2/TRBV6-3|TRBJ2-7|-
CASSRGPTRAEQYF
TGTGCCAGCAGTAGGGGACCGACGAGAGCCGAGCAGTACTTC
>TRBD1|TRBV12-3/TRBV12-4|TRBJ2-5|-
CASSLTGQGEETQYF
TGTGCCAGCAGTCTCACGGGACAGGGCGAGGAGACCCAGTACTTC
>-|TRBV12-5|TRBJ1-1|-
CASGLQIFNTEAFF
TGTGCCAGTGGTTTGCAGATTTTTAACACTGAAGCTTTCTTT
>-|TRBV10-3|TRBJ2-3|-
CAISDPTLGTDTQYF
TGTGCCATCAGTGATCCTACTCTTGGCACAGATACGCAGTATTTT
>TRBD2|TRBV15|TRBJ2-5|-
CATSRELAAYQETQYF
TGTGCCACCAGCAGAGAGCTAGCGGCGTACCAAGAGACCCAGTACTTC
>-|TRBV2|TRBJ1-4|few
CASSTAHNEKLFF
TGTGCCAGCAGTACTGCCCACAATGAAAAACTGTTTTTT
>TRBD2|TRBV3-1|TRBJ2-3|-
CASSLGLSRDTQYF
TGTGCCAGCAGTTTGGGACTATCGCGGGATACGCAGTATTTT
>-|TRBV6-1|TRBJ1-2|-
CASSEARVPNYGYTF
TGTGCCAGCAGTGAAGCTCGGGTACCTAACTATGGCTACACCTTC
>TRBD1|TRBV6-1|TRBJ2-1|-
CASRTGKGWQFF
TGTGCCAGCAGGACAGGGAAAGGATGGCAGTTCTTC
>-|TRBV28|TRBJ2-2|-
CASSREAGGTGELFF
TGTGCCAGCAGCCGTGAGGCGGGTGGCACCGGGGAGCTGTTTTTT
>-|TRBV7-6|TRBJ2-5|-
CASSRTTQETQYF
TGTGCCAGCAGCCGGACAACTCAAGAGACCCAGTACTTC
>-|TRBV2|TRBJ2-7|few
CASSEGGSAAYEQYF
TGTGCCAGCAGTGAAGGTGGTAGCGCGGCCTACGAGCAGTACTTC
>-|TRBV11-2|TRBJ2-5|few
CASSPVKGRQETQYF
TGTGCCAGCAGCCCCGTGAAAGGGCGCCAAGAGACCCAGTACTTC
>-|TRBV15|TRBJ2-4|few
CATSRDRDPGGNIQYF
TGTGCCACCAGCAGAGATCGGGACCCAGGAGGGAACATTCAGTACTTC
>-|TRBV12-3/TRBV12-4|TRBJ2-7|many
CASSPAGSYEQYF
TGTGCCAGCTCGCCTGCAGGGTCCTACGAGCAGTACTTC
>-|TRBV5-1|TRBJ2-7|-
CASSRQYWGSSSYEQYF
TGCGCCAGCAGCAGACAGTATTGGGGTTCCTCCTCCTACGAGCAGTACTTC
>-|TRBV5-1|TRBJ2-5|many
CASSPARGQETQYF
TGCGCCAGCAGCCCTGCCCGGGGCCAAGAGACCCAGTACTTC
>-|TRBV27|TRBJ1-4|-
CASTRRRGKDEKLFF
TGTGCCAGCACCCGAAGGCGGGGTAAGGATGAAAAACTGTTTTTT
>TRBD1|TRBV11-2|TRBJ1-2|-
CASSSDRGWGYTF
TGTGCCAGCAGTTCCGACAGGGGCTGGGGCTACACCTTC
>TRBD1|TRBV4-1|TRBJ2-4|-
CASSPSGQQNIQYF
TGCGCCAGCAGCCCCTCGGGACAGCAAAACATTCAGTACTTC
>TRBD2|TRBV29-1|TRBJ2-1|few
CSVLAGSSHNEQFF
TGCAGCGTCCTAGCGGGGAGCTCCCACAATGAGCAGTTCTTC
>-|TRBV7-2|TRBJ2-1|-
CASSFARAKFNEQFF
TGTGCCAGCAGCTTTGCCAGGGCAAAATTCAATGAGCAGTTCTTC
>TRBD1|TRBV2|TRBJ1-3|-
CASSERSGTGPGNTIYF
TGTGCCAGCAGTGAACGTTCCGGGACAGGGCCTGGAAACACCATATATTTT
>-|TRBV29-1|TRBJ2-7|-
CSAEGDKYYEQYF
TGCAGCGCCGAAGGGGACAAATACTACGAGCAGTACTTC
>-|TRBV7-9|TRBJ1-1|few
CASSLALGVKAEAFF
TGTGCCAGCAGCTTAGCCCTCGGGGTCAAGGCTGAAGCTTTCTTT
>TRBD1|TRBV3-1|TRBJ1-2|few
CASSQGQGDGYTF
TGTGCCAGCAGCCAGGGGCAGGGGGATGGCTACACCTTC
>TRBD2|TRBV7-3|TRBJ2-2|-
CASSFREAGELFF
TGTGCCAGCAGCTTCCGGGAGGCCGGGGAGCTGTTTTTT
>-|TRBV4-1|TRBJ2-1|few
CASSQVKGYEQFF
TGCGCCAGCAGCCAAGTAAAGGGTTATGAGCAGTTCTTC
>TRBD2|TRBV12-3/TRBV12-4|TRBJ2-3|many
CASSPGLAGGTDTQYF
TGTGCCAGCAGCCCAGGACTAGCGGGGGGCACAGATACGCAGTATTTT
>TRBD1|TRBV10-3|TRBJ2-7|few
CATDPSITGTGRTYEQYF
TGTGCCACCGACCCAAGCATAACCGGGACAGGGAGAACCTACGAGCAGTACTTC
>-|TRBV2|TRBJ1-5|-
CASTTDPNQPQHF
TGTGCCAGCACCACGGATCCTAATCAGCCCCAGCATTTT
>-|TRBV6-1|TRBJ1-4|-
CASRKGGTTRLINEKLFF
TGTGCCAGCAGGAAAGGGGGGACAACCCGTCTAATTAATGAAAAACTGTTTTTT
>-|TRBV5-1|TRBJ2-2|many
CASSLRGNTGELFF
TGCGCCAGCAGCTTGCGGGGAAACACCGGGGAGCTGTTTTTT